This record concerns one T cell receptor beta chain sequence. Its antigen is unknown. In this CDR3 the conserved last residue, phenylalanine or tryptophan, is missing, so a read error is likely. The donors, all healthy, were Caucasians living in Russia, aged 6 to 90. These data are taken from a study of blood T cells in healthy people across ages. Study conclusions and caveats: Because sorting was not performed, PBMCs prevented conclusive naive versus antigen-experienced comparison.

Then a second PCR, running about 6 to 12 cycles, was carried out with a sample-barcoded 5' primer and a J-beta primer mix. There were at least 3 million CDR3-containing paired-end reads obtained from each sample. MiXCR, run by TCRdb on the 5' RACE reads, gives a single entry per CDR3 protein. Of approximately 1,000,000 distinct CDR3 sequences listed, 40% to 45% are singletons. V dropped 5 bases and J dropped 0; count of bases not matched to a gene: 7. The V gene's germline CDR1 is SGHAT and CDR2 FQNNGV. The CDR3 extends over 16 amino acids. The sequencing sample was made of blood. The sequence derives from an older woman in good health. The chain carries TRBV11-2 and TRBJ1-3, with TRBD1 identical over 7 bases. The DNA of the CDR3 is TGTGCCAGCAGCCCCCGGACAGGTCTCTCTGGAAACACCATATATTAT. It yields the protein CASSPRTGLSGNTIYY.